Below, 25 T cell receptor beta chains from the same sample are listed, as sequenced in a study of T-cell reconstitution after alpha-beta-depleted transplantation in children. Unique molecular identifiers were used in preparing the TCRbeta library. MiXCR, applied by TCRdb to the PCR reads, yields one record per CDR3 protein. The sample has about 600,000 distinct CDR3 sequences, approximately 10% seen once. Sample: PBMCs from the stem cell graft donor, taken from the stem cell graft. These receptors all come from a human donor who donated a stem cell graft to a child with acute myeloid leukemia.

DNA of the CDR3: TGTGCCCTACCTAGCGGGGACAATGAGCAGTTCTTC. Protein sequence: CALPSGDNEQFF. This chain connects TRBV28 to TRBJ2-1; 9 bases fit TRBD2. This CDR3 comprises 12 residues. The V gene end was trimmed by 11 bases and the J gene end by 5 bases; junction bases not matched to a gene: 4. The germline V gene encodes CDR1 MDHEN and CDR2 SYDVKM.

The J gene is TRBJ2-7, the V gene TRBV11-2, with TRBD2 matching over 7 bases. The germline V gene has CDR1 SGHAT and CDR2 FQNNGV. This CDR3 has 19 amino acids. V dropped 1 base and J dropped 3; count of bases not matched to a gene: 18. DNA of the CDR3: TGTGCCAGCAGCTTAGTAGGGGAGGGGAGAAGCAGGAGGGGCTACGAGCAGTACTTC. It specifies CASSLVGEGRSRRGYEQYF. Full variable domain (rest looked up from reference TRBV11-2 and TRBJ2-7): EAGVAQSPRYKIIEKRQSVAFWCNPISGHATLYWYQQILGQGPKLLIQFQNNGVVDDSQLPKDRFSAERLKGVDSTLKIQPAKLEDSAVYLCASSLVGEGRSRRGYEQYFGPGTRLTVT.

This clonotype has a count of ten or more. This chain uses TRBV20-1 with TRBJ2-7; 13 positions match TRBD2. The ends lost 5 bases at V and 2 bases at J; junction bases unmatched: 3. This CDR3 has 14 residues. Per the germline V gene, CDR1 is DFQATT and CDR2 is SNEGSKA (reference sequence). The CDR3 region is CSAGTSGRAYEQYF. In DNA, the CDR3 is TGCAGTGCTGGTACTAGCGGGAGGGCCTACGAGCAGTACTTC.

The sample holds many counts of this clonotype. This rearrangement joins TRBV5-1 to TRBJ2-1; D is possibly TRBD1 (7 bases). Trimming removed 0 bases at V and 0 bases at J, with 16 bases between. Germline CDR1 reads SGHRS; CDR2 reads YFSETQ. The CDR3 sequence is 18 residues long. CDR3 in amino acids: CASSLVGGGTPSYNEQFF. CDR3 DNA sequence: TGCGCCAGCAGCTTGGTTGGAGGGGGCACGCCCTCCTACAATGAGCAGTTCTTC.

This clonotype has ten or more counts. The V gene is TRBV29-1, the J gene TRBJ2-7, with D perhaps matching TRBD1 (5 bases). Germline CDR1 and CDR2: SQVTM and ANQGSEA. Trimming stripped 5 bases from V and 5 bases from J, with 16 bases between. The CDR3 totals 13 residues. DNA for the CDR3: TGCAGCGTTCGTCGGACACCGCAAGACGAGCAGTACTTC. Encoded protein: CSVRRTPQDEQYF.

The V call is TRBV6-4, the J call TRBJ2-2; D tentatively reads TRBD1 or TRBD2 (6 bases each). Trimming left V 2 bases short and J 4 bases short, with 11 bases between. This CDR3 has 15 amino acids. The germline V gene has CDR1 MRHNA and CDR2 SNTAGT. CDR3 sequence (DNA): TGTGCCAGCAGTGACGGGGGGCTCGGCACCGGGGAGCTGTTTTTT. Translating gives CASSDGGLGTGELFF.

This clonotype was found many times. The chain is built from TRBV11-3 and TRBJ2-1; D is perhaps TRBD1 (7 bases). The CDR3 runs 17 residues. Trimming shortened V by 0 bases and J by 7 bases, and 19 bases separated the two germline ends. From germline, CDR1 is SGHNT and CDR2 YENEEA. DNA of the CDR3: TGTGCCAGCAGCTTAGACAGGGGGGTTGGGCTAGGGAATGAGCAGTTCTTC. Translation: CASSLDRGVGLGNEQFF.

Ten or more counts support this clonotype. The rearrangement uses TRBV20-1 and TRBJ2-7; D is unresolved. The germline V gene has CDR1 DFQATT and CDR2 SNEGSKA (reference sequence). Trimming stripped 3 bases from V and 2 bases from J, with 11 bases between. This CDR3 has 13 residues. CDR3 in DNA: TGCAGTGCTAGGGGCGACTCCCCCTACGAGCAGTACTTC. This translates into CSARGDSPYEQYF.

Only a few counts were recorded for this clonotype. The chain links TRBV20-1 to TRBJ2-7, with 8 bases identical to TRBD1. Looked up from germline, CDR1 is DFQATT and CDR2 is SNEGSKA (reference sequence). The CDR3 is 15 residues long. With V trimmed by 3 bases and J by 5 bases, 12 bases remained unmatched. The CDR3 spells CSARYPDRGYDEQYF. The CDR3 DNA reads TGCAGTGCTAGGTACCCTGACAGGGGTTACGACGAGCAGTACTTC.

This clonotype showed up just a few times. The CDR3 DNA follows: TGTGCCAGCAGCCCTGAGGGGGTTGGCATTCAGTACTTC. This gives the protein CASSPEGVGIQYF. This chain uses TRBV11-2 with TRBJ2-4; D possibly corresponds to TRBD1 (6 bases). Germline lookup yields CDR1 SGHAT and CDR2 FQNNGV. This CDR3 is built from 13 residues. V lost 5 bases to trimming and J lost 9 bases, with 14 bases between them. Together with reference TRBV11-2 and TRBJ2-4, the CDR3 gives the full variable domain: EAGVAQSPRYKIIEKRQSVAFWCNPISGHATLYWYQQILGQGPKLLIQFQNNGVVDDSQLPKDRFSAERLKGVDSTLKIQPAKLEDSAVYLCASSPEGVGIQYFGAGTRLSVL.

DNA for the CDR3: TGTGCCAGCAAGGGTTTTCGTAGTGGGCGGTCCTACGAGCAGTACTTC. This gives the protein CASKGFRSGRSYEQYF. The V call is TRBV6-2 or TRBV6-3, the J call TRBJ2-7; no reliable D call. The CDR3 runs 16 residues. The V gene's germline CDR1 is MNHEY and CDR2 SVGEGT. V was pared by 7 bases and J by 1 base, with 20 bases between.

This chain links TRBV7-3 with TRBJ1-6; possible D gene TRBD1, 6 bases. This CDR3 comprises 18 residues. The V gene's germline CDR1 is SGHTA and CDR2 FQGTGA. V was trimmed by 4 bases and J by 5 bases, leaving 21 bases between them. CDR3 sequence: CASSSTIQGSSHNSPLHF. The DNA of the CDR3 is TGTGCCAGCAGCTCAACAATACAGGGAAGTAGCCATAATTCACCCCTCCACTTT. The whole variable domain, filled in from reference TRBV7-3 and TRBJ1-6, reads GAGVSQTPSNKVTEKGKYVELRCDPISGHTALYWYRQSLGQGPEFLIYFQGTGAADDSGLPNDRFFAVRPEGSVSTLKIQRTERGDSAVYLCASSSTIQGSSHNSPLHFGNGTRLTVT.

The sample holds many counts of this clonotype. The chain is built from TRBV11-2 and TRBJ1-2; D is undetermined. The CDR3 is made up of 13 amino acids. From germline, CDR1 is SGHAT and CDR2 FQNNGV. The ends were cut back, 5 bases at V and 8 bases at J, with 15 bases in the middle. The CDR3 bases are TGTGCCAGCAGCCTCGAACCCGAGGAAGGCTACACCTTC. It translates to CASSLEPEEGYTF.

This clonotype occurred many times. The gene calls are TRBV20-1 and TRBJ2-7, with D tentatively TRBD2 (6 bases). The germline V gene has CDR1 DFQATT and CDR2 SNEGSKA (reference sequence). CDR3 size: 12 residues. The V gene lost 6 bases and the J gene lost 4 bases, with 13 bases spanning the gap. CDR3 coding DNA: TGCAGTGCACAGCCCCGGGGGTACGAGCAGTACTTC. It is translated as CSAQPRGYEQYF.

Written as DNA, the CDR3 is TGTGCCTGGAGTCCGACGGACACTGAAGCTTTCTTT. Translating it yields CAWSPTDTEAFF. The gene calls are TRBV30 and TRBJ1-1, with no clear D. V was shortened by 2 bases and J by 3 bases, with 7 bases between the two germline ends. The germline CDR1 and CDR2 sequences are GTSNPN and SVGIG (reference sequence). This CDR3 has 12 amino acids.

This clonotype was counted ten times or more. The chain carries TRBV12-3 or TRBV12-4 and TRBJ2-2; D unclear. V lost 1 base to trimming and J lost 0 bases, with 6 bases between them. There are 15 residues in the CDR3. The CDR3 region is CASSLGTANTGELFF. DNA for the CDR3: TGTGCCAGCAGTTTAGGAACGGCGAACACCGGGGAGCTGTTTTTT.

V gene TRBV27 combines with J gene TRBJ2-7; D may be TRBD1 (6 bases). CDR1 MNHEY and CDR2 SMNVEV come from the germline V gene (reference sequence). V shed 3 bases and J shed 1 base, with 16 bases lying between them. The length of the CDR3 is 16 residues. CDR3: CASSFKAQGYSYEQYF. The CDR3 DNA reads as TGTGCCAGCAGTTTTAAAGCACAGGGTTATTCCTACGAGCAGTACTTC.

This clonotype has at least ten counts. This chain connects TRBV12-3 or TRBV12-4 to TRBJ2-2; 12 bases line up with TRBD1. The length of the CDR3 is 15 residues. The ends lost 6 bases at V and 8 bases at J; junction bases unmatched: 7. CDR3 amino acids: CASRSGTGGVGELFF. CDR3 bases: TGTGCCAGCAGAAGTGGGACAGGGGGCGTTGGGGAGCTGTTTTTT.

This clonotype occurred many times. The J gene is TRBJ2-2, the V gene TRBV29-1, with D hard to call. Germline V gives CDR1 SQVTM, CDR2 ANQGSEA. The CDR3 sequence is 14 residues long. V was shortened by 6 bases and J by 0 bases, with 11 bases between the two germline ends. The CDR3 DNA reads as TGCAGCGTCGCCAGGACGGCGAACACCGGGGAGCTGTTTTTT. This translates into CSVARTANTGELFF.

Remarks on this clonotype: This sequence may be a read error, since a much larger clone differs from it by one base. The chain couples TRBV7-9 to TRBJ1-3; no firm D call. V lost 1 base and J 0 bases, leaving 10 bases between the germline ends. The CDR3 consists of 16 residues. Per germline, CDR1 SEHNR and CDR2 FQNEAQ (reference sequence). The CDR3 bases are TGTGCCAGCAGCTTAGAAACGGCTCCCTCTGGAAACACCATATATTTT. Translated, it gives CASSLETAPSGNTIYF. The full variable domain, with the rest looked up from reference TRBV7-9 and TRBJ1-3, is DTGVSQNPRHKITKRGQNVTFRCDPISEHNRLYWYRQTLGQGPEFLTYFQNEAQLEKSRLLSDRFSAERPKGSFSTLEIQRTEQGDSAMYLCASSLETAPSGNTIYFGEGSWLTVV.

The chain couples TRBV5-1 to TRBJ2-1; 9 bases are shared with TRBD2. The germline gives CDR1 SGHRS, CDR2 YFSETQ. The CDR3 runs 15 residues. V was clipped by 5 bases and J by 5 bases; unmatched bases: 8. CDR3 sequence: CASSSAGGPNNEQFF. In DNA, the CDR3 is TGCGCCAGCAGTAGTGCGGGAGGGCCGAACAATGAGCAGTTCTTC. Full variable domain (rest looked up from reference TRBV5-1 and TRBJ2-1): KAGVTQTPRYLIKTRGQQVTLSCSPISGHRSVSWYQQTPGQGLQFLFEYFSETQRNKGNFPGRFSGRQFSNSRSEMNVSTLELGDSALYLCASSSAGGPNNEQFFGPGTRLTVL.

The sample holds a few counts of this clonotype. The V call is TRBV12-3 or TRBV12-4, the J call TRBJ2-2, with D possibly being TRBD2 (6 bases). Trimming removed 5 bases at V and 5 bases at J, with 9 bases between. The CDR3 is 13 amino acids. CDR3 protein: CASSKEGTGELFF. CDR3 sequence (DNA): TGTGCCAGCAGTAAGGAGGGTACCGGGGAGCTGTTTTTT.

In its sample, this clonotype was seen many times. This chain connects TRBV12-3 or TRBV12-4 to TRBJ1-2, with 7 bases lining up with TRBD1. Germline trimming cut 6 bases from V and 5 bases from J; bases unmatched to any gene: 9. The CDR3 totals 14 residues. The CDR3 DNA reads TGTGCCAGCAGCCAACAGGGGTTAGGGTATGGCTACACCTTC. It yields the protein CASSQQGLGYGYTF.

In its sample, this clonotype was seen once. The chain joins TRBV30 to TRBJ1-1, with 8 positions matching TRBD1. The V gene end was trimmed by 5 bases and the J gene end by 5 bases; junction bases not matched to a gene: 7. The CDR3 totals 13 residues. Per germline, CDR1 GTSNPN and CDR2 SVGIG (reference sequence). CDR3 nucleotide sequence: TGTGCCTGGGACAGGGGAATGAGGACTGAAGCTTTCTTT. Its translation: CAWDRGMRTEAFF.

The chain couples TRBV4-2 to TRBJ2-2; TRBD1 might be the D (6 bases). V was shortened by 1 base and J by 3 bases, with 15 bases between the two germline ends. Germline V gene data show CDR1 as LGHNA and CDR2 as YNFKEQ. This CDR3 spans 17 amino acids. For the CDR3, the DNA is TGTGCCAGCAGCCAAGCCGGAAGGGACATTTACACCGGGGAGCTGTTTTTT. As protein: CASSQAGRDIYTGELFF.